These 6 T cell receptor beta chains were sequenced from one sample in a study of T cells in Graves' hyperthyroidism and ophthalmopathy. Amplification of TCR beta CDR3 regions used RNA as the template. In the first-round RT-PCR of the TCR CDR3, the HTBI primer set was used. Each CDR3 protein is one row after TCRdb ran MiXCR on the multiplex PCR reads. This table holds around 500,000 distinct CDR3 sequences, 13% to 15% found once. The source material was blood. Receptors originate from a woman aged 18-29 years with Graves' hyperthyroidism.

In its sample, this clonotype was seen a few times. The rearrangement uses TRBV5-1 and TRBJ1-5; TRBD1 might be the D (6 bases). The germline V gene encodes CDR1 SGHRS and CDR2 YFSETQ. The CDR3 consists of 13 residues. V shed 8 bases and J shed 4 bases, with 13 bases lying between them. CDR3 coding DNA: TGCGCCAGTGGAGGGGACACAAATCAGCCCCAGCATTTT. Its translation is CASGGDTNQPQHF.

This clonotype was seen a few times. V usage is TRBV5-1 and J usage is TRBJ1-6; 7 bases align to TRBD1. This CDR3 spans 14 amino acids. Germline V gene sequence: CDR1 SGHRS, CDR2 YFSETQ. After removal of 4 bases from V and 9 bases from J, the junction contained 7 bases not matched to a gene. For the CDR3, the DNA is TGCGCCAGCAGCCCGGGACAGTCAATTTCACCCCTCCACTTT. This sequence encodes CASSPGQSISPLHF.

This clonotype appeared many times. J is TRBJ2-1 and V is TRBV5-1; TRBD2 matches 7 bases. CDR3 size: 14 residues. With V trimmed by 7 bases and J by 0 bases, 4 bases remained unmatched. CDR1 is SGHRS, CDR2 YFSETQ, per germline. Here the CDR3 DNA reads TGCGCCAGCTGTGGCGGGGGCTCCTACAATGAGCAGTTCTTC. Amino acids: CASCGGGSYNEQFF.

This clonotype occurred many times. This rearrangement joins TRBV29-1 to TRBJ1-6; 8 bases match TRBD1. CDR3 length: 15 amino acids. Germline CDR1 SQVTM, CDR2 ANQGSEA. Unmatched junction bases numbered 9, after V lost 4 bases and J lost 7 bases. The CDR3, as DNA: TGCAGCGTTGCGCAGGGGGCGGGCGTCAATTCACCCCTCCACTTT. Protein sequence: CSVAQGAGVNSPLHF.

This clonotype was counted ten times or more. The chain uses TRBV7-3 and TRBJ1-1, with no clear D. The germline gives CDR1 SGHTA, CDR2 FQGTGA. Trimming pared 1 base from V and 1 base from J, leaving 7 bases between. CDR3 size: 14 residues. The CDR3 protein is CASSLSAGNTEAFF. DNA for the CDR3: TGTGCCAGCAGCTTAAGTGCCGGGAACACTGAAGCTTTCTTT.

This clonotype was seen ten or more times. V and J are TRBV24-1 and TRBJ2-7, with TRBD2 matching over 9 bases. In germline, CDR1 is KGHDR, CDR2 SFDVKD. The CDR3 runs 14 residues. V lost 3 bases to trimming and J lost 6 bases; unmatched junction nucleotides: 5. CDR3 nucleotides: TGTGCCACCAGTGATCCTGGGACTAGCCTCGAGCAGTACTTC. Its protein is CATSDPGTSLEQYF.